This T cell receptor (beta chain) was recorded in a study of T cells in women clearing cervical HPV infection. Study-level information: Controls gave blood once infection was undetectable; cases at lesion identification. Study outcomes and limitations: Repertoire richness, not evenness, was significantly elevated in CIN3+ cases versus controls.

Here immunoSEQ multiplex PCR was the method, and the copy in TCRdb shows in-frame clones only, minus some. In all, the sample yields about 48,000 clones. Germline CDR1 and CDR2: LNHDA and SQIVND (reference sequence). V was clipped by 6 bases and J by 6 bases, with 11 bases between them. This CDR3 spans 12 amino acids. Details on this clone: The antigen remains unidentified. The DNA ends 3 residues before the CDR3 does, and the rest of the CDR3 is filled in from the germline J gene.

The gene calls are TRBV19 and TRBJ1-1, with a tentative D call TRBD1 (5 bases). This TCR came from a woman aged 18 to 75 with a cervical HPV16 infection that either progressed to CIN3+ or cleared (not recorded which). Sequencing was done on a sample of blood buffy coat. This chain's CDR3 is CASSPPGAEAFF. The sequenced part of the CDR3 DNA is TGTGCCAGTAGCCCACCGGGGGCTGAA.